A selection of T cell receptor beta chains follows, all from one sample in a study of tumor-infiltrating lymphocytes in primary liver carcinoma. TCRdb analysed the multiplex PCR reads with MiXCR anew, one entry per CDR3 protein. The sample consists of roughly 80,000 distinct CDR3 sequences, roughly 72% of them appearing once. The specimen was tumor-adjacent normal liver tissue. These TCRs come from a man between 40 and 49 years old with primary liver carcinoma and hepatitis B virus infection. Both conserved end residues are part of each CDR3. Fields, in order: D gene, clone size, J gene, V gene, CDR3 DNA, CDR3 protein. A D gene is named only where the DNA matches it firmly. Clone size is shown for a subset of rows, as once, few, many or a class of expanded clone.

-,-,TRBJ2-1,TRBV29-1,TGCAGGGTTGCAAGGGCCGGGGACAATGAGCAGTTCTTC,CRVARAGDNEQFF
-,-,TRBJ2-3,TRBV7-3,TGTGCCAGCAGCCATAGGGGAGGTTCCACAGATACGCAGTATTTT,CASSHRGGSTDTQYF
-,-,TRBJ2-7,TRBV6-5,TGTGCCGGCAGTTACTCGCTCAAGGGAAACGAGCAATACTTC,CAGSYSLKGNEQYF
TRBD1,few,TRBJ1-4,TRBV6-5,TGTGCCAGCACCGCACAGGGGGCGGCTAATGAAAAACTGTTTTTT,CASTAQGAANEKLFF
TRBD2,-,TRBJ2-7,TRBV6-5,TGTACCAGCAGTCCGCGGGAGGGCCTGTACGATCAGTACTTC,CTSSPREGLYDQYF
-,many,TRBJ2-7,TRBV6-1,TGTGCCAGCAGAACCGGGATTCCCCCCTACGAGCAGTACTTC,CASRTGIPPYEQYF
-,-,TRBJ2-7,TRBV6-2/TRBV6-3,TGTGCCAGCAACCTCCGGGGCAGGGCCCACGAGCAGTACTTC,CASNLRGRAHEQYF
TRBD1,-,TRBJ1-6,TRBV12-3/TRBV12-4,TGTGCCAGCAGTCCGCTACAGGGGGGGGATTCACACCTCCACTTT,CASSPLQGGDSHLHF
-,-,TRBJ2-1,TRBV6-5,TGCGCCAGCAGTTACGGAAGCAACTTTAACCATGAGCAGTTCTTC,CASSYGSNFNHEQFF
TRBD2,-,TRBJ2-7,TRBV12-3/TRBV12-4,TGTGCCAGCAGTTTAGCCAGCGGGGCCAACAACGAGCAGTACTTC,CASSLASGANNEQYF
-,-,TRBJ2-3,TRBV29-1,TGCAGCGTTGTAAAATGGGTTAGGATCCAGGATACACAGTATTTT,CSVVKWVRIQDTQYF
-,-,TRBJ2-5,TRBV6-2/TRBV6-3,TGTGCCACCAGTTTACAAGAGATCCAGTACTTC,CATSLQEIQYF
TRBD2,-,TRBJ2-3,TRBV6-5,TGTGCCAGCAGTTTTAGCGGGAAGGGACTGCACTTT,CASSFSGKGLHF
-,-,TRBJ2-1,TRBV29-1,TGCAGCGTCCGATTAGCGGAATATGAGCAGTTCTTC,CSVRLAEYEQFF